The 11 T cell receptor beta chains given below trace back to one sample, sequenced in a study of cytomegalovirus exposure and HLA in healthy donors. Repertoires were generated with immunoSEQ multiplex PCR, while TCRdb's copy carries only in-frame clones and drops some. The data contain tens of thousands of clones, 85% to 95% of them seen just once; the ten biggest clones take up about 2.1%. Sequences were obtained from PBMCs. The receptors were gathered from a man younger than 30 in good health and CMV-seronegative.

J is TRBJ2-2 and V is TRBV7-8; 7 nucleotides agree with TRBD1. Per the germline V gene, CDR1 is SGHVS and CDR2 is FQNEAQ. CDR3 length equals 14 residues. J lost 4 bases, V lost 6 bases, and 5 bases had no gene match. The CDR3 DNA sequence: TGTGCCAGCAGTCCCCCAGGGGGCACCGGGGAGCTGTTTTTT. Translated: CASSPPGGTGELFF.

This clone has a single count. The CDR3 coding sequence is TGTGCCTGGACCTCCTCGGGAGGGGTTGAAGCTTTCTTT. Translation: CAWTSSGGVEAFF. This chain links TRBV30 with TRBJ1-1; TRBD1 is a possible D gene (5 bases). Trimming took 4 bases from V and 7 from J, leaving 16 bases between them. There are 13 residues in the CDR3. Germline values: CDR1 GTSNPN, CDR2 SVGIG (reference sequence). Variable domain in full (rest from reference TRBV30 and TRBJ1-1): SQTIHQWPATLVQPVGSPLSLECTVEGTSNPNLYWYRQAAGRGLQLLFYSVGIGQISSEVPQNLSASRPQDRQFILSSKKLLLSDSGFYLCAWTSSGGVEAFFGQGTRLTVV.

This clone was seen just once. V usage is TRBV5-6 and J usage is TRBJ1-2; perhaps TRBD1 as D (5 bases). Trimming pared 4 bases from V and 2 bases from J, leaving 15 bases between. This CDR3 contains 15 residues. The germline CDR1 and CDR2 sequences are SGHDT and YYEEEE. The CDR3 coding sequence is TGTGCCAGCAGCGAGAATTTCGGGGGAAACTATGGCTACACCTTC. Protein: CASSENFGGNYGYTF.

The chain links TRBV30 to TRBJ2-3; 10 bases align to TRBD1. The germline CDR1 and CDR2 sequences are GTSNPN and SVGIG (reference sequence). The V segment lost 2 bases and the J segment 3 bases; nucleotides outside the gene matches: 2. The CDR3 runs to 14 residues. In nucleotides, the CDR3 is TGTGCCTGGAGTCGGACAGGGGGAACAGATACGCAGTATTTT. Its protein is CAWSRTGGTDTQYF.

The chain combines TRBV28 with TRBJ2-7; 16 bases match TRBD2. The CDR3 sequence is 17 residues long. The ends lost 5 bases at V and 7 bases at J; junction bases unmatched: 11. Germline lookup yields CDR1 MDHEN and CDR2 SYDVKM. CDR3 protein: CASSPAGTSGRAGEQYF. The CDR3 bases are TGTGCCAGCAGTCCCGCCGGGACTAGCGGGAGGGCCGGGGAGCAGTACTTC.

This clone was recorded a few times. For the CDR3, the DNA is TGTGCCATCAGTGCCCTAGGACTAGATTCTGAGCAGTTCTTC. Encoded protein: CAISALGLDSEQFF. The rearrangement joins TRBV10-3 to TRBJ2-1; 7 bases are shared with TRBD2. CDR3 length: 14 residues. J was trimmed by 9 bases and V by 4 bases; bases with no gene match: 9. Germline V lookup: CDR1 ENHRY, CDR2 SYGVKD.

For the CDR3, the DNA is TGTGCCAGCAGTTTACCCAGGGGCCCCGGGGAGCTGTTTTTT. Amino acids: CASSLPRGPGELFF. This chain uses TRBV28 with TRBJ2-2, with D possibly being TRBD1 (6 bases). The CDR3 has 14 residues. V was cut by 2 bases and J by 6 bases, with 10 bases left in between. CDR1 is MDHEN, CDR2 SYDVKM, per germline.

This chain connects TRBV29-1 to TRBJ2-1, with a tentative D call TRBD2 (6 bases). Germline V gives CDR1 SQVTM, CDR2 ANQGSEA. The V end lost 5 bases, the J end lost 0 bases, and 11 bases lay between the germline ends. This CDR3 comprises 14 residues. The CDR3 reads CSVLWGVSYNEQFF. CDR3 coding DNA: TGCAGCGTTCTTTGGGGGGTCTCCTACAATGAGCAGTTCTTC.

This clone has a single count. The V call is TRBV27, the J call TRBJ2-7; TRBD2 matches at 14 bases. Germline CDR1 MNHEY, CDR2 SMNVEV (reference sequence). V shed 5 bases, J shed 4 bases, and the junction held 1 base outside the gene matches. CDR3 length equals 14 residues. The CDR3 reads CASSRLAGGYEQYF. The CDR3 coding sequence is TGTGCCAGCAGTCGACTAGCGGGAGGGTACGAGCAGTACTTC.

The chain employs TRBV5-1 and TRBJ1-1; 11 bases are shared with TRBD1. The CDR3 loop spans 16 amino acids. Germline CDR1 is SGHRS and CDR2 is YFSETQ. V dropped 3 bases and J dropped 2; count of bases not matched to a gene: 6. The CDR3 protein is CASSSDRGQSNTEAFF. The CDR3 DNA reads as TGCGCCAGCAGCTCGGACAGGGGGCAATCTAACACTGAAGCTTTCTTT.

The chain couples TRBV2 to TRBJ2-5, with no clear D. CDR3 length: 10 amino acids. Germline CDR1 and CDR2: SNHLY and FYNNEI. Between the trimmed V and J ends, which lost 6 bases and 7 bases, there was a span of 6 bases. The CDR3 protein is CASRLGTQYF. The CDR3, as DNA: TGTGCCAGCAGACTCGGGACCCAGTACTTC.